These T cell receptor beta chains were read from a single sample in a study of T cell responses to AZD1222 COVID-19 vaccine. Data came from immunoSEQ multiplex PCR; TCRdb stores just in-frame clones and leaves some out. The sample contains some 190,000 clones, 92% of which appear only once. The source material was peripheral blood, sampled 28 days after the second AZD1222 dose. Receptors were obtained from an adult who received the AZD1222 COVID-19 vaccine. CDR3s include the opening cysteine and the closing phenylalanine or tryptophan. A D gene is named only where the DNA matches it firmly. The size of a clone is reported for some rows only, either as once, few or many, or as a class for expanded clones.

abundance	v_gene	j_gene	d_gene	CDR3aa	CDR3nt
-	TRBV7-3	TRBJ2-1	TRBD2	CASSSSGGAHFYEQFF	TGTGCCAGCAGCTCTAGCGGGGGGGCTCATTTCTATGAGCAGTTCTTC
-	TRBV5-1	TRBJ2-3	TRBD1	CASSLEGALWSDTQYF	TGCGCCAGCAGCTTGGAGGGGGCGCTATGGTCCGATACGCAGTATTTT
-	TRBV7-2	TRBJ2-7	TRBD1	CASSLAGQDYEQYF	TGTGCCAGCAGCTTAGCGGGACAGGACTACGAGCAGTACTTC
-	TRBV5-5	TRBJ1-1	-	CASSFAQGSLTNTEAFF	TGTGCCAGCAGCTTCGCGCAGGGGTCCCTCACAAACACTGAAGCTTTCTTT
once	TRBV9	TRBJ2-1	TRBD2	CASSLSGRADNEQFF	TGTGCCAGCAGCCTCAGCGGGAGGGCGGACAATGAGCAGTTCTTC
-	TRBV27	TRBJ1-1	-	CASSRGSLNTEAFF	TGTGCCAGCAGTCGGGGCAGTCTTAACACTGAAGCTTTCTTT
-	TRBV5-4	TRBJ2-1	TRBD2	CASGLAGGPQNEQFF	TGTGCCAGCGGGCTAGCGGGAGGGCCTCAGAATGAGCAGTTCTTC
-	TRBV28	TRBJ1-1	-	CASRTGLGEAFF	TGTGCCAGCAGAACAGGGTTAGGAGAAGCTTTCTTT
-	TRBV6-1	TRBJ2-6	-	CASSEQGSSSGANVLTF	TGTGCCAGCAGTGAACAGGGCAGCTCCTCTGGGGCCAACGTCCTGACTTTC
once	TRBV7-7	TRBJ1-6	-	CASSLDPRRGESSYNSPLHF	TGTGCCAGCAGCTTAGACCCCCGTCGCGGGGAGAGCTCCTATAATTCACCCCTCCACTTT
-	TRBV6-1	TRBJ1-2	TRBD1	CASSEARQGVGYTF	TGTGCCAGCAGTGAAGCTCGACAGGGGGTTGGCTACACCTTC
-	TRBV19	TRBJ2-1	TRBD2	CASSISSGRGNEQFF	TGTGCCAGTAGTATTAGTAGCGGGAGGGGGAATGAGCAGTTCTTC
-	TRBV10-3	TRBJ1-1	TRBD1	CAISAGGDEAFF	TGTGCCATCAGCGCAGGGGGGGATGAAGCTTTCTTT
-	TRBV4-1	TRBJ2-2	-	CASREGRRAFSGELFF	TGCGCCAGCAGAGAAGGGCGTCGGGCGTTTTCCGGGGAGCTGTTTTTT
-	TRBV4-1	TRBJ1-5	-	CASSQAEYRVGQPQHF	TGCGCCAGCAGCCAAGCGGAATACAGGGTAGGCCAGCCCCAGCATTTT
-	TRBV7-2	TRBJ1-6	-	CASSSTGQINSPLHF	TGTGCCAGCAGCTCAACCGGACAGATTAATTCACCCCTCCACTTT
-	TRBV14	TRBJ2-5	-	CASSPTRGAQETQYF	TGTGCCAGCAGCCCTACCAGGGGGGCCCAAGAGACCCAGTACTTC
-	TRBV5-4	TRBJ2-1	-	CASSLVQTIYNEQFF	TGTGCCAGCAGCTTGGTCCAAACCATCTACAATGAGCAGTTCTTC
-	TRBV9	TRBJ1-1	-	CASSVEPVGEGTEAFF	TGTGCCAGCAGCGTAGAACCCGTTGGGGAGGGCACTGAAGCTTTCTTT
-	TRBV18	TRBJ2-7	-	CASSPSRQGSYEQYF	TGTGCCAGCTCACCAAGTCGGCAGGGGTCCTACGAGCAGTACTTC
few	TRBV9	TRBJ1-1	TRBD1	CASSGEGTVLNTEAFF	TGTGCCAGCAGCGGAGAGGGGACAGTCTTGAACACTGAAGCTTTCTTT
-	TRBV5-1	TRBJ2-6	-	CASSPAGAGANVLTF	TGCGCCAGCAGCCCGGCAGGGGCTGGGGCCAACGTCCTGACTTTC
-	TRBV5-1	TRBJ2-7	TRBD2	CASSLLSGEFYEQYF	TGCGCCAGCAGCTTGCTCAGCGGGGAATTCTACGAGCAGTACTTC
once	TRBV5-6	TRBJ1-6	-	CASSFLNPGRSFNSPLHF	TGTGCCAGCAGCTTCCTAAATCCGGGACGGAGCTTTAATTCACCCCTCCACTTT
once	TRBV6-6	TRBJ1-1	TRBD1	CASSLRTGLNTEAFF	TGTGCCAGCAGTTTACGGACAGGGCTGAACACTGAAGCTTTCTTT
-	TRBV3-1/TRBV3-2	TRBJ1-2	-	CASSRDTSNYGYTF	TGTGCCAGCAGCCGAGACACTTCTAACTATGGCTACACCTTC
-	TRBV2	TRBJ2-3	-	CASRRLATSTDTQYF	TGTGCCAGCAGACGGCTAGCGACTAGCACAGATACGCAGTATTTT
-	TRBV7-6	TRBJ2-1	TRBD2	CASSEHPRGTGGREQFF	TGTGCCAGCAGCGAACACCCACGGGGGACGGGAGGCCGAGAGCAGTTCTTC
-	TRBV9	TRBJ1-2	TRBD1	CASSQDRVRGGYTF	TGTGCCAGCAGCCAGGACAGGGTGAGGGGTGGCTACACCTTC
-	TRBV6-6	TRBJ2-1	TRBD2	CASSQNPSGVRYNEQFF	TGTGCCAGCAGTCAAAACCCTAGCGGAGTACGGTACAATGAGCAGTTCTTC
-	TRBV3-1/TRBV3-2	TRBJ1-5	-	CASSHAGKEGYNQPQHF	TGTGCCAGCAGCCATGCCGGAAAGGAGGGGTACAATCAGCCCCAGCATTTT
once	TRBV4-1	TRBJ1-3	-	CASSPDTHSGNTIYF	TGCGCCAGCAGCCCGGACACTCACTCTGGAAACACCATATATTTT
-	TRBV5-4	TRBJ1-5	-	CASSFGLGGNQPQHF	TGTGCCAGCAGCTTCGGACTGGGCGGTAATCAGCCCCAGCATTTT
-	TRBV4-1	TRBJ1-5	TRBD1	CASSQAADRVQPQHF	TGCGCCAGCAGCCAGGCAGCCGACAGGGTTCAGCCCCAGCATTTT
-	TRBV3-1/TRBV3-2	TRBJ1-4	-	CASSQSATGQGKLFF	TGTGCCAGCAGCCAATCAGCCACGGGGCAGGGAAAACTGTTTTTT
-	TRBV2	TRBJ1-2	TRBD1	CASSAGTDYGYTF	TGTGCCAGCAGTGCCGGGACAGACTATGGCTACACCTTC
-	TRBV10-3	TRBJ2-7	-	CAINRDGSGGSYEQYF	TGTGCCATCAACCGAGACGGAAGCGGCGGTTCCTACGAGCAGTACTTC
once	TRBV10-3	TRBJ2-2	-	CAISESQGHTGELFF	TGTGCCATCAGTGAGTCGCAGGGACACACCGGGGAGCTGTTTTTT
-	TRBV19	TRBJ1-5	TRBD1	CASGGQGHQPQHF	TGTGCCAGTGGCGGACAGGGTCATCAGCCCCAGCATTTT
many	TRBV18	TRBJ1-1	-	CASSRQENTEAFF	TGTGCCAGCTCACGGCAGGAGAACACTGAAGCTTTCTTT
-	TRBV4-1	TRBJ1-1	TRBD1	CASSFIPGQGVTEAFF	TGCGCCAGCAGCTTTATTCCGGGACAGGGAGTAACTGAAGCTTTCTTT
once	TRBV18	TRBJ1-2	-	CASSPLARGARGNGYTF	TGTGCCAGCTCACCACTCGCCCGGGGGGCAAGGGGAAATGGCTACACCTTC
-	TRBV6-2/TRBV6-3	TRBJ1-1	-	CASSRTANTEAFF	TGTGCCAGCAGCCGGACAGCGAACACTGAAGCTTTCTTT
-	TRBV19	TRBJ1-2	TRBD1	CASSAATGEYYGYTF	TGTGCCAGTAGTGCGGCGACAGGGGAGTACTATGGCTACACCTTC
-	TRBV7-7	TRBJ2-5	-	CASSLAGSKETQYF	TGTGCCAGCAGCTTAGCTGGCAGCAAAGAGACCCAGTACTTC
once	TRBV4-2	TRBJ2-1	TRBD2	CASSQDKRDVFHNEQFF	TGTGCCAGCAGCCAAGATAAGCGGGATGTCTTCCACAATGAGCAGTTCTTC
-	TRBV28	TRBJ2-7	-	CASSFASPYEQYF	TGTGCCAGCAGTTTTGCCAGTCCCTACGAGCAGTACTTC
-	TRBV6-5	TRBJ1-1	TRBD1	CASTPRTGSTEAFF	TGTGCCAGCACCCCCCGGACAGGCAGCACTGAAGCTTTCTTT
few	TRBV11-3	TRBJ2-7	TRBD2	CASSLRGGYEQYF	TGTGCCAGCAGCCTGCGGGGGGGGTACGAGCAGTACTTC
-	TRBV2	TRBJ1-3	TRBD1	CASSAWTGSGNTIYF	TGTGCCAGCAGCGCTTGGACAGGCTCTGGAAACACCATATATTTT
-	TRBV4-3	TRBJ1-6	TRBD1	CASSQGGQRYNSPLHF	TGCGCCAGCAGCCAAGGGGGACAGAGATATAATTCACCCCTCCACTTT
once	TRBV10-3	TRBJ1-2	TRBD1	CAISALNGTDF	TGTGCCATCAGTGCCCTGAACGGGACAGACTTC
-	TRBV6-5	TRBJ2-1	TRBD1	CASSSGQGSNEQFF	TGTGCCAGCAGTTCTGGACAGGGGAGCAATGAGCAGTTCTTC
few	TRBV3-1/TRBV3-2	TRBJ2-1	-	CASSPWGQDGSEQFF	TGTGCCAGCAGCCCGTGGGGCCAGGACGGGAGTGAGCAGTTCTTC
-	TRBV7-2	TRBJ2-1	TRBD2	CASSPPRGGHNEQFF	TGTGCCAGCAGCCCCCCTCGCGGGGGACACAATGAGCAGTTCTTC
few	TRBV9	TRBJ2-5	-	CASSVDGGGETQYF	TGTGCCAGCAGCGTCGACGGTGGAGGCGAGACCCAGTACTTC